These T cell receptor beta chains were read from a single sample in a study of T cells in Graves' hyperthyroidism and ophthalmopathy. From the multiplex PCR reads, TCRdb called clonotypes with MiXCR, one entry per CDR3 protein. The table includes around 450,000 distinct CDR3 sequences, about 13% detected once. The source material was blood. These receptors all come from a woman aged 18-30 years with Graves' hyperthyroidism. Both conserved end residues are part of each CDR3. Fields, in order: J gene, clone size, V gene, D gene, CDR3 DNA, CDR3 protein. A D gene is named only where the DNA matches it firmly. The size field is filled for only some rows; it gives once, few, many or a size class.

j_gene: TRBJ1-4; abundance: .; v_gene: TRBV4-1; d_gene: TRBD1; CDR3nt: TGCGCCAGCAGCCATTCGGGACAGGGACGAAAACTGTTTTTT; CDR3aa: CASSHSGQGRKLFF
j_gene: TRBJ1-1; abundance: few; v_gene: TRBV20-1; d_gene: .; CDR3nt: TGCAGTGCGGTAGGGGGGACTGAAGCTTTCTTT; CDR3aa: CSAVGGTEAFF
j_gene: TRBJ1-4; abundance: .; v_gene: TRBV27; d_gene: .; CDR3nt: TGTGCCAGCAGTTTAGGTCCGCAGGTTTATGAAAAACTGTTTTTT; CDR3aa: CASSLGPQVYEKLFF
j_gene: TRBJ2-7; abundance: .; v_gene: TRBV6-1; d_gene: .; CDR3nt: TGTGCCAGCAGTGAGGACTCCTACAATGAGCAGTACTTC; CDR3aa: CASSEDSYNEQYF
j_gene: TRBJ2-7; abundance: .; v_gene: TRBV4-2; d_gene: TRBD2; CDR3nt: TGTGCCAGCAGCCTTTCCCGGGAGGGGGCCTACGAGCAGTACTTC; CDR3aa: CASSLSREGAYEQYF
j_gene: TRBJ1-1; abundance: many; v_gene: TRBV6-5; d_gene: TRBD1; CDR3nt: TGTGCCAGCAGTTACCAGGGGGCAATCACTGAAGCTTTCTTT; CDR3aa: CASSYQGAITEAFF
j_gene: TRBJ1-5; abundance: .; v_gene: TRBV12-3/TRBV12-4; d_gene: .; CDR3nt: TGTGCCAGCAGTTTATTATCGGGCTCGGGCAATCAGCCCCAGCATTTT; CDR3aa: CASSLLSGSGNQPQHF
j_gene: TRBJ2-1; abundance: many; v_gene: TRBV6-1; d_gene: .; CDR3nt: TGTGCCAGCAGTGCCGACAAACCCTCCTACAATGAGCAGTTCTTC; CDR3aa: CASSADKPSYNEQFF
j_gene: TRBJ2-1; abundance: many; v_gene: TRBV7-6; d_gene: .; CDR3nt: TGTGCCAGCAGCTTACTCAGGGAGGTCCTCAATGAGCAGTTCTTC; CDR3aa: CASSLLREVLNEQFF
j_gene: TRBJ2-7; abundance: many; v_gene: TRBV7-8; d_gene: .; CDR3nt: TGTGCCAGCAGCCCCTGGGGGAGTGGGTCCTACGAGCAGTACTTC; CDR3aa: CASSPWGSGSYEQYF
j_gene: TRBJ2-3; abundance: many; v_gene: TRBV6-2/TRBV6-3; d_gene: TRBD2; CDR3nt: TGTGCCAGCAGTTACCCCCTCGGACTAGCGGGAGGTAACGGAGATACGCAGTATTTT; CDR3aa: CASSYPLGLAGGNGDTQYF
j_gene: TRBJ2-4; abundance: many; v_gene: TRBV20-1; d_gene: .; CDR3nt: TGCAGTGCTAGAGATCGGGGTCTGGTCAAAAACATTCAGTACTTC; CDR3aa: CSARDRGLVKNIQYF
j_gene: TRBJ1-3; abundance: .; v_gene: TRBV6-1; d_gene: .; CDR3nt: TGTGCCAGCAGTGAAGTACCAGAAATCTCTGGAAACACCATATATTTT; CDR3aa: CASSEVPEISGNTIYF
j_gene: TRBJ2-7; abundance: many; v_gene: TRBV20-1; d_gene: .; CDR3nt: TGCAGTGCTAGAGATAGCACCCAGCCGGACTACGAGCAGTACTTC; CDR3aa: CSARDSTQPDYEQYF
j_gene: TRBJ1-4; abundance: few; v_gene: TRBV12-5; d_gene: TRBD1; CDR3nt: TGTGCTAGTGGCATAAGACAGGGGGCCAATCTTAATGAAAAACTGTTTTTT; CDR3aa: CASGIRQGANLNEKLFF
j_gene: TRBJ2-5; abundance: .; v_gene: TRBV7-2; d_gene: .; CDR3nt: TGTGCCAGCAGCGTGTGGCGGGCTCCCCAAGAGACCCAGTACTTC; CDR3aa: CASSVWRAPQETQYF
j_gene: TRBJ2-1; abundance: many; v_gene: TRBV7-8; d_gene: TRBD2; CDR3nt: TGTGCCAGCAGCTTACCTCGGGGGGATTATCGCTACAATGAGCAGTTCTTC; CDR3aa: CASSLPRGDYRYNEQFF
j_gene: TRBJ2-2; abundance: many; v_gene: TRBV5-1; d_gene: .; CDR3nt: TGCGCCAGCTCGCCGGGGCTGCACACCGGGGAGCTGTTTTTT; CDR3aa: CASSPGLHTGELFF
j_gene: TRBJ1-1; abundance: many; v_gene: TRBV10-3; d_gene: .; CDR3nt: TGTGCCATCAGCGGGACACCCAACACTGAAGCTTTCTTT; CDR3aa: CAISGTPNTEAFF
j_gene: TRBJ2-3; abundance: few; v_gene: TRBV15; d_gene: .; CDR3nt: TGTGCCACCAGCCGAGCCCGAATGACAGATACGCAGTATTTT; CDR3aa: CATSRARMTDTQYF
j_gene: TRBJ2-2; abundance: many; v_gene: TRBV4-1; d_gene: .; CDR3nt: TGCGCCAGCAACCAGGACGTAAGCGGGGAGCTGTTTTTT; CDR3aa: CASNQDVSGELFF
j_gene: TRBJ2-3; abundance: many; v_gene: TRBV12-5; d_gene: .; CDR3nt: TGTGCTAGTGGTTTGGACGGGGGACGACCCACAGATACGCAGTATTTT; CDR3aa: CASGLDGGRPTDTQYF
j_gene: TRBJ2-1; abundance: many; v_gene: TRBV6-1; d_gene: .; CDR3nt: TGTGCCAGCAGCACGCTTCTTCATGAGCAGTTCTTC; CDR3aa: CASSTLLHEQFF
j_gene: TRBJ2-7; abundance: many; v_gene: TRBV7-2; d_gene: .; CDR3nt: TGTGCCAGCAGCTCCCCGAACGGGGCGATCGAGCAGTACTTC; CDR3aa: CASSSPNGAIEQYF
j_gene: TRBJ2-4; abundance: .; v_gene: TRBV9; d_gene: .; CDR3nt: TGTGCCAGCAGTCCAGGGCCTCGAGCCAAAAACATTCAGTACTTC; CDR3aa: CASSPGPRAKNIQYF
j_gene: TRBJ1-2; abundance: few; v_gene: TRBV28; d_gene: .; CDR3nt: TGTGCCAGCAGCCTCGGGGGGGCACCTAACTATGGCTACACCTTC; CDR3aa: CASSLGGAPNYGYTF
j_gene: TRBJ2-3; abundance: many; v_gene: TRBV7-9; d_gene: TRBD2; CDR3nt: TGTGCCAGCAGCTTCTGGGGAGGGCCAGATACGCAGTATTTT; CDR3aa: CASSFWGGPDTQYF
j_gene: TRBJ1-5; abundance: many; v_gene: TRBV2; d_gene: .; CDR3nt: TGTGCCAGCACCTTCGAGGGGTCCCTTTATCAGCCCCAGCATTTT; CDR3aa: CASTFEGSLYQPQHF
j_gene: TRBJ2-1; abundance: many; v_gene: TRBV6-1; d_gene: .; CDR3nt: TGTGCCAGCAGTGAGAGTTCCAGAGACAATGAGCAGTTCTTC; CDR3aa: CASSESSRDNEQFF
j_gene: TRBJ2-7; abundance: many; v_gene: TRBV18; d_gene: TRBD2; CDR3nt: TGTGCCAGCTCACCACAGGGCCCTAGCGGGACATGGAACGAGCAGTACTTC; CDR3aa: CASSPQGPSGTWNEQYF
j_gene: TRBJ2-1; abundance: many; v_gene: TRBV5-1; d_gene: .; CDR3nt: TGCGCCAGCAGCTTAGACCGGAGAAATGAGCAGTTCTTC; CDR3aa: CASSLDRRNEQFF
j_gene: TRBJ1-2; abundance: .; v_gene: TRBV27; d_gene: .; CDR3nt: TGTGCCAGCAGTTTATTTCCATGGGCCGACATTGGCATCGGCTACACCTTC; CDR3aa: CASSLFPWADIGIGYTF
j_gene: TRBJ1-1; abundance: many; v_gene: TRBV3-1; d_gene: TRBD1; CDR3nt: TGTGCCAGCAGCCTGACAGGGACGGAGACTGAAGCTTTCTTT; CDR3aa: CASSLTGTETEAFF
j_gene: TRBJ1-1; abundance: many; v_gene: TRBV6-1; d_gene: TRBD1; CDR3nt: TGTGCCAGCAGTGGAGGACAGGAGAACACTGAAGCTTTCTTT; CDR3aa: CASSGGQENTEAFF
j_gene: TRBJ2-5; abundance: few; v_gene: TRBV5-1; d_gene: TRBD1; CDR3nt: TGCGCCAGCAGCACGGGGACAGCGCAAGAGACCCAGTACTTC; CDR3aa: CASSTGTAQETQYF
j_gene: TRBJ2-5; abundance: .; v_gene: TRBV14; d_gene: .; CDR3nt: TGTGCCAGCAGCCCTGGAGGAGAAGAGACCCAGTACTTC; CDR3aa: CASSPGGEETQYF
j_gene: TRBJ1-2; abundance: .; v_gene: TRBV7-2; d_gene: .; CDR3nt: TGTGCCAGCAGCTTATCAAGATCTAACTATGGCTACACCTTC; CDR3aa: CASSLSRSNYGYTF
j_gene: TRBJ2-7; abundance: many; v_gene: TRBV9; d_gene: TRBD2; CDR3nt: TGTGCCAGCAGCCCGTCCCCGGGACTAGCGGGTTTCTACGAGCAGTACTTC; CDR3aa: CASSPSPGLAGFYEQYF
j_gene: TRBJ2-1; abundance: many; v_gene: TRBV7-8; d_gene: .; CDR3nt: TGTGCCAGCAGCTTAGTAGGGTTTAACTACAATGAGCAGTTCTTC; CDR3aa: CASSLVGFNYNEQFF
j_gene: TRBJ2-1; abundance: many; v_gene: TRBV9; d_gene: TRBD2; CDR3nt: TGTGCCAGCAGCGGTGGACTAGCGGGAGGGCAGCAGTTCTTC; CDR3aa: CASSGGLAGGQQFF
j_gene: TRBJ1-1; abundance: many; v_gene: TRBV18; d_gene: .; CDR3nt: TGTGCCAGCTCACCATTGGGCGGCGGGGACACTGAAGCTTTCTTT; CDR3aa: CASSPLGGGDTEAFF
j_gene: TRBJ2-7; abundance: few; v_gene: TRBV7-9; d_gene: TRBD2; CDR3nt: TGTGCCAGCTCCGCAGCGGGAGTCCACGAGCAGTACTTC; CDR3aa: CASSAAGVHEQYF
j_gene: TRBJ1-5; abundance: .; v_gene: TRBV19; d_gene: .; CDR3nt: TGTGCCAGTAGTATGCTGCAGGGTGATAACCCCCAGCATTTT; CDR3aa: CASSMLQGDNPQHF
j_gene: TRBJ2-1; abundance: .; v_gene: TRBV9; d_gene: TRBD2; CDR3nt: TGTGCCAGCAGCGTAGGCGGGAGGGGAGATGAGCAGTTCTTC; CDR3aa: CASSVGGRGDEQFF
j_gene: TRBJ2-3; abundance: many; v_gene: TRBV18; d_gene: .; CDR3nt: TGTGCCAGCTCACCGGAGGATACGCAGTATTTT; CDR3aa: CASSPEDTQYF
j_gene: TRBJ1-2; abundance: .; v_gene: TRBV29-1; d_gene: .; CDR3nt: TGCAGCGTTGCCAGGGCTAACTATGGCTACACCTTC; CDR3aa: CSVARANYGYTF
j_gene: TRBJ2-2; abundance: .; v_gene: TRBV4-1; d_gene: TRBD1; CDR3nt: TGCGCCAGCAGCCATGGATTCGGGACAGGGGGTCCCGGGGAGCTGTTTTTT; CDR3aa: CASSHGFGTGGPGELFF
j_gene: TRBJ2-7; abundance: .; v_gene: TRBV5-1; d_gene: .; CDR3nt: TGCGCCAGCAGCTTGGCCGGCTACACCTACGAGCAGTACTTC; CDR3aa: CASSLAGYTYEQYF
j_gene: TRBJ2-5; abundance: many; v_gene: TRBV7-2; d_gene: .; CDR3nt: TGTGCCAGCAGCTTCGGGTCTTTCCAAGAGACCCAGTACTTC; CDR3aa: CASSFGSFQETQYF
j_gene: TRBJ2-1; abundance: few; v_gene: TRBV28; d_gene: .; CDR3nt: TGTGCCAGCAGTTTAGACCGGGCGGACTCCTACAATGAGCAGTTCTTC; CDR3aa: CASSLDRADSYNEQFF